The T cell receptor beta chain described here comes from a study of blood T cell repertoires in COVID-19. Study summary: Spain, Italy and the United States supplied samples that represented acute and convalescent COVID-19. Sources were T cells, B-cell-depleted T cells, or PBMCs; the material itself was cDNA or gDNA.

The CDR3 is 15 amino acids. CDR1 and CDR2 from the germline V gene are MNHEY and SMNVEV (reference sequence). Deletions cut 0 bases from V and 9 bases from J, with 16 bases between. Source study methods: Estimation of nucleated cell counts was performed using reference gene primer amplification. Assay used: immunoSEQ multiplex PCR; TCRdb lists only in-frame clones, some missing. V and J calls and clone size are those listed in that table; D and trimming were worked out from the DNA. Of around 50,000 clones detected, approximately 88% appear once; the ten largest clones hold around 2.2%. The sequenced sample was peripheral blood. The chain carries TRBV27 and TRBJ2-3; D gene ambiguous. The TCR sequence derives from a human donor in a cohort sampled during active COVID-19. CDR3 loop: CASSLSWPTGWTQYF. CDR3 nucleotide sequence: TGTGCCAGCAGTTTATCGTGGCCTACCGGGTGGACGCAGTATTTT.